This T cell receptor (beta chain) was identified during a study of cytomegalovirus exposure and HLA in healthy donors. Trimming removed 3 bases from V and 9 bases from J, with 15 bases in between. CDR1 and CDR2 from the germline V gene are MNHEY and SMNVEV (reference sequence). This CDR3 region has 15 residues. Researchers ran the PCR with 60 Vbeta and 13 Jbeta primers. Generated by immunoSEQ multiplex PCR, the TCRdb table keeps only in-frame clones and is missing some. The repertoire table contains about 39,000 clones. This receptor was obtained from a male donor in good health and CMV-seronegative. The rearrangement uses TRBV27 and TRBJ1-6, with TRBD1 as a possible D gene (5 bases). Sequenced sample: PBMCs. The CDR3 coding sequence is TGTGCCAGCAGTTTGTCTCAGGGAGGGGTTTCACCCCTCCACTTT. Amino acid sequence: CASSLSQGGVSPLHF.